This TCR beta chain was identified during a study of beta chain features in type 1 diabetes. Whole-study results and caveats: In all four CD4+ subsets, TCRB CDR3 length was significantly, moderately reduced in type 1 diabetes.

Between the trimmed V and J ends, which lost 0 bases and 2 bases, there was a span of 7 bases. The CDR3 has 14 residues. Germline CDR1 MGHRA, CDR2 YSYEKL. Note on this clone: Its cognate antigen is unknown.

The sequenced template was cDNA made from the entire isolated RNA. The table came from immunoSEQ multiplex PCR; TCRdb's copy has only in-frame clones and leaves some out. Here the sample spans over 20,000 clones, approximately 53% being singletons. The sequencing input was stem cell memory CD4+ T cells from blood. J is TRBJ1-1 and V is TRBV4-1; D unresolved. The clonotype originates from a man younger than 45 with type 1 diabetes. The CDR3 reads CASSQDFSNTEAFF. The CDR3 DNA sequence: TGCGCCAGCAGCCAAGACTTCTCCAACACTGAAGCTTTCTTT.